The rows below give T cell receptor beta chains drawn from one sample of a study of tumor-infiltrating lymphocytes in localized non-small cell lung cancer. The data were produced by immunoSEQ multiplex PCR, yet TCRdb's version contains in-frame clones alone and is incomplete. Of about 6,300 clones in the sample, 76% were seen once. Sequenced sample: lung tumor tissue. The origin of the receptors is a human donor with non-small cell lung cancer. The CDR3 runs from the conserved cysteine through the conserved F or W. The order of the fields is clone size, D gene, J gene, V gene, CDR3 DNA, CDR3 protein. A D gene is named only where the DNA matches it firmly. A row's size may be missing; if present it is once, few, many or a size class.

-	-	TRBJ2-7	TRBV7-2	TGTGCCAGCAGCCGTGCCTACGAGCAGTACTTC	CASSRAYEQYF
-	-	TRBJ2-1	TRBV20-1	TGCAGTGCTACTACTTACAATGAGCAGTTCTTC	CSATTYNEQFF
-	-	TRBJ1-2	TRBV19	TGTGCCAGTAGCGGTGCCCAACAGCTCACCCCCTATGGCTACACCTTC	CASSGAQQLTPYGYTF
once	TRBD1	TRBJ2-7	TRBV23-1	TGCGCCAGCAGTCAAACCCGGGACAGGGGATACGAGCAGTACTTC	CASSQTRDRGYEQYF
few	-	TRBJ1-1	TRBV5-8	TGTGCCAGCAGCTTAGGGACCGAGATGAACACTGAAGCTTTCTTT	CASSLGTEMNTEAFF
-	-	TRBJ1-2	TRBV7-2	TGTGCCAGCAGCCAAGGGGGGTCTAACTATGGCTACACCTTC	CASSQGGSNYGYTF
-	-	TRBJ2-3	TRBV7-8	TGTGCCAGCAGCTTATCAAAGGGCACAGATACGCAGTATTTT	CASSLSKGTDTQYF
-	-	TRBJ2-1	TRBV15	TGTGCCACCAGCAGAGAATGGGATACCAATGAGCAGTTCTTC	CATSREWDTNEQFF
-	TRBD1	TRBJ2-5	TRBV7-8	TGTGCCAGCAGCTTAAGAGGGACAGGGGGCACCGGGGCCCAGTACTTC	CASSLRGTGGTGAQYF
-	-	TRBJ1-1	TRBV11-1	TGTGCCAGCAGCTTAGCTGGGGCGAGCACTGAAGCTTTCTTT	CASSLAGASTEAFF
-	-	TRBJ2-2	TRBV7-9	TGTGCCAGCAGACTACAGGGGCGTAGCGGTAACACCGGGGAGCTGTTTTTT	CASRLQGRSGNTGELFF
-	-	TRBJ1-5	TRBV19	TGTGCCAGTAGTATAGCGGGACGGAGCAATCAGCCCCAGCATTTT	CASSIAGRSNQPQHF
-	-	TRBJ1-4	TRBV19	TGTGCCAGTAGTATCTGGGGGCCTAATGAAAAACTGTTTTTT	CASSIWGPNEKLFF
-	-	TRBJ2-4	TRBV5-6	TGTGCCAGCAGAATGGGTGGGGGGGGCGCCAAAAACATTCAGTACTTC	CASRMGGGGAKNIQYF
-	TRBD1	TRBJ2-3	TRBV6-1	TGTGCCAGCAGTGAGGACAGGGGTCGGAGGGGAGATACGCAGTATTTT	CASSEDRGRRGDTQYF
-	-	TRBJ1-1	TRBV19	TGTGCCAGTAGTATCGGACACACAATGAACACTGAAGCTTTCTTT	CASSIGHTMNTEAFF
once	TRBD1	TRBJ2-5	TRBV4-3	TGCGCCAGCAGCCCGGCCTATCGGACAGGGAGGACCGAGACCCAGTACTTC	CASSPAYRTGRTETQYF
-	-	TRBJ2-1	TRBV7-9	TGTGCCAGCAGCATAAGCGAGAGCTCCTACAATGAGCAGTTCTTC	CASSISESSYNEQFF
-	-	TRBJ1-4	TRBV30	TGTGCCTGGAATGCGGGGGGAGGTGAAAAACTGTTTTTT	CAWNAGGGEKLFF
once	-	TRBJ2-7	TRBV4-1	TGCGCCAGCAGCCAAGATGGTCCACCCTTCTCCTACGAGCAGTACTTC	CASSQDGPPFSYEQYF
-	-	TRBJ1-2	TRBV19	TGTGCCAGTAGTATAAAGGCTGGTTTATATGGCTACACCTTC	CASSIKAGLYGYTF
-	-	TRBJ2-7	TRBV7-9	TGTGCCAGCAGCCCCTCGGACTCCATGGGCAGCACCTACGAGCAGTACTTC	CASSPSDSMGSTYEQYF
-	TRBD1	TRBJ2-5	TRBV5-1	TGCGCCAGCAGCCGACGTGACAGGGAACAAGAGACCCAGTACTTC	CASSRRDREQETQYF
-	-	TRBJ2-7	TRBV7-2	TGTGCCAGCAGCACAGTACCTGGGCCCGAGCAGTACTTC	CASSTVPGPEQYF
-	-	TRBJ2-7	TRBV29-1	TGCAGCGTTCATTTAAATGCTGCGGCCGAGCAGTACTTC	CSVHLNAAAEQYF
-	-	TRBJ1-6	TRBV6-6	TGTGCCAGCAGTTACGAGAATTCACCCCTCCACTTT	CASSYENSPLHF
-	TRBD1	TRBJ2-2	TRBV5-1	TGCGCCAGCACCACATCTTTACCGGGACAGGGCTCCGGGGAGCTGTTTTTT	CASTTSLPGQGSGELFF
-	TRBD2	TRBJ2-1	TRBV11-3	TGTGCCAGCAGCCTAGCGGGAGGCGGGTACAATGAGCAGTTCTTC	CASSLAGGGYNEQFF
-	TRBD2	TRBJ2-7	TRBV30	TGTGCCTGGAGTGCTCGACTAGCGTTTAGCTCCTACGAGCAGTACTTC	CAWSARLAFSSYEQYF